The T cell receptor (beta chain) under discussion was sequenced for a study of tumor-infiltrating lymphocytes in primary liver carcinoma. Across the whole study: Maximum tumor diameters ranged from 4.2 to 10 cm, stage T1-T3 N0M0. Overall study results and limits: Compared with tumor region pairs, tumor-adjacent and tumor-blood pairs overlapped less.

This CDR3 comprises 16 residues. Synthesis of TCR beta cDNA was carried out from 500 ng total RNA with a constant-region primer. Libraries covering TCR beta were generated through three nested multiplex PCR rounds (using a slightly modified ARM-PCR). Use of TRBV1-TRBV30 forward primers with a C-beta reverse primer characterized the first two PCR rounds, which lasted ten to eleven cycles each. TCRdb recomputed calls from the multiplex PCR reads with MiXCR, one row per CDR3 protein. This table has some 20,000 distinct CDR3 sequences, under 85% appearing once. Co-extraction of RNA and DNA was performed on about 19-31 mg of unsorted bulk tissue. Sampling of every tumor involved five separate regions. These included the tumor centre. Comment on this clonotype: Its antigen is still unknown. One end of the junction fails to match germline, which may point to a read error.

Sequenced sample: liver tumor tissue from sampling region 4. The sample's subset: tumor region T4, right-lateral pole. The V gene is TRBV12-3 or TRBV12-4, the J gene TRBJ2-5, with D possibly matching TRBD2 (5 bases). The receptor comes from a woman in her thirties with primary liver carcinoma and hepatitis B virus infection. Written as DNA, the CDR3 is TGTGCCAGCAGTTTAAGTCCATGGGAGTCGGTGGAGACCCAGTATTTC. It encodes CASSLSPWESVETQYF.